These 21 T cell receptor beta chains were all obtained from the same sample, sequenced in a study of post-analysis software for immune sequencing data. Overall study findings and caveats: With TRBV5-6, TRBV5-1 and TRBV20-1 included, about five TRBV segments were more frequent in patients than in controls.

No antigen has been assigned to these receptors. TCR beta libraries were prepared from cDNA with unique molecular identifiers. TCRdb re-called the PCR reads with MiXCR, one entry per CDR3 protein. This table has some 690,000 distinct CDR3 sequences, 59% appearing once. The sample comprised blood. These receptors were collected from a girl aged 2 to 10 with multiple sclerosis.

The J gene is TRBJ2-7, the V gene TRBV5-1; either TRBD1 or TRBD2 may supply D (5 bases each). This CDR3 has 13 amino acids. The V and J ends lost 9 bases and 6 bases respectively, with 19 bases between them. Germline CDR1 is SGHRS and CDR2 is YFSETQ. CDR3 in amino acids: CANRRYGVPEQYF. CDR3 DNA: TGCGCCAACAGGAGGTATGGAGTTCCCGAGCAGTACTTC.

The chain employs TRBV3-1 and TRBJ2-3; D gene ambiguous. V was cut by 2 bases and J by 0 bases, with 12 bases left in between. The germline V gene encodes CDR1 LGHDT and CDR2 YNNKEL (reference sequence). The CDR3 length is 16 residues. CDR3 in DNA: TGTGCCAGCAGCCAATCCGGTGGGAAGAGCACAGATACGCAGTATTTT. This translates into CASSQSGGKSTDTQYF.

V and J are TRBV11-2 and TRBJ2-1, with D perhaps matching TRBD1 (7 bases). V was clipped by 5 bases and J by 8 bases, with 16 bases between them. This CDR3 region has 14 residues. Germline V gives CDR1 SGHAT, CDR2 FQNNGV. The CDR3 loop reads CASSLSGGGDEQFF. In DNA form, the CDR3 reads TGTGCCAGCAGCCTTAGTGGAGGGGGCGATGAGCAGTTCTTC.

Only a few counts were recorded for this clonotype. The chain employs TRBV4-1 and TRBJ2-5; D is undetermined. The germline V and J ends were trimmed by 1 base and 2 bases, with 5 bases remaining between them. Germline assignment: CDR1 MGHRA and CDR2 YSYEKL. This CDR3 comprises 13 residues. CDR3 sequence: CASSQAPQETQYF. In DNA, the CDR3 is TGCGCCAGCAGCCAAGCTCCACAAGAGACCCAGTACTTC.

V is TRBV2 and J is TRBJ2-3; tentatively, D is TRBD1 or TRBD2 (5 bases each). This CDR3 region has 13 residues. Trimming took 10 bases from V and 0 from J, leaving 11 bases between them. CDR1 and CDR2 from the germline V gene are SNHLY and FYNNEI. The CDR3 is CATPGLSTDTQYF. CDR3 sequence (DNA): TGTGCCACCCCGGGGCTTAGCACAGATACGCAGTATTTT.

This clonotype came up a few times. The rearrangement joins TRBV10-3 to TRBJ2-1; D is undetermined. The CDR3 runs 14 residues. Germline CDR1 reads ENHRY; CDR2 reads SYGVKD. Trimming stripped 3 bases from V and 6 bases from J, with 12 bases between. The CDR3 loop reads CAISEGPPRNEQFF. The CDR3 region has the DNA TGTGCCATCAGTGAAGGGCCTCCCCGCAATGAGCAGTTCTTC.

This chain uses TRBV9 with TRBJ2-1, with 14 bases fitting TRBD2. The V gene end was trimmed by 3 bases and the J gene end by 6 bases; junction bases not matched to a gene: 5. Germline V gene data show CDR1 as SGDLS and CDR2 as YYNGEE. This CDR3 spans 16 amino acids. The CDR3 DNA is TGTGCCAGCAGCGCATCGGGACTAGCGGGAGTCAATGAGCAGTTCTTC. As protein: CASSASGLAGVNEQFF. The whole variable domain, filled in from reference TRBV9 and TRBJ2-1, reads DSGVTQTPKHLITATGQRVTLRCSPRSGDLSVYWYQQSLDQGLQFLIQYYNGEERAKGNILERFSAQQFPDLHSELNLSSLELGDSALYFCASSASGLAGVNEQFFGPGTRLTVL.

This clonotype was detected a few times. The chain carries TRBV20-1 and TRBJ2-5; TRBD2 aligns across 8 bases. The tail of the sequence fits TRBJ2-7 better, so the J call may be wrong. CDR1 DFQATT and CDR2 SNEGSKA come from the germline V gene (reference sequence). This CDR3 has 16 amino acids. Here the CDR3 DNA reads TGCAGTGCTAGACCCGAACTGGCGGGAGGATTCTACGAGCAGTACTTC. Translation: CSARPELAGGFYEQYF.

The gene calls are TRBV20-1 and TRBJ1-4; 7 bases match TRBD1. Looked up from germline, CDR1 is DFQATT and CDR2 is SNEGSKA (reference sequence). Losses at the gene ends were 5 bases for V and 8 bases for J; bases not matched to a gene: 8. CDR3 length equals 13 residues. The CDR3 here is CSASRQGGEKLFF. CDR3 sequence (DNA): TGCAGTGCTTCTAGACAGGGAGGGGAAAAACTGTTTTTT.

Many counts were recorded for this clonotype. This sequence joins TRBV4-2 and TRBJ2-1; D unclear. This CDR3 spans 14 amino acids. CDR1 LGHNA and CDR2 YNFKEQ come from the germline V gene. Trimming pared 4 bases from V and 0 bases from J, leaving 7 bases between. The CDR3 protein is CASSPSSSYNEQFF. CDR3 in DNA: TGTGCCAGCAGCCCATCTAGCTCCTACAATGAGCAGTTCTTC.

In DNA form, the CDR3 reads TGCAGCGTTGACCAACTAGCGGGCGACGGTGAGCAGTTCTTC. Translating it yields CSVDQLAGDGEQFF. The chain uses TRBV29-1 and TRBJ2-1, with TRBD2 matching 9 bases. CDR1 SQVTM and CDR2 ANQGSEA come from the germline V gene. The trim removed 3 bases at V and 9 bases at J, leaving 9 bases unmatched. The CDR3 is 14 amino acids.

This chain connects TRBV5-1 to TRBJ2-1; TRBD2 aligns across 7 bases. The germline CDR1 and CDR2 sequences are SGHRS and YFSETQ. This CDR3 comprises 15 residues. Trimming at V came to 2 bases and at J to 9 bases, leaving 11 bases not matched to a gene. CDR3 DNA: TGCGCCAGCAGCTTAGCGGGGCCCGGGGAGGGTGAGCAGTTCTTC. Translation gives CASSLAGPGEGEQFF. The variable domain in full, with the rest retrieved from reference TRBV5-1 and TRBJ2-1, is KAGVTQTPRYLIKTRGQQVTLSCSPISGHRSVSWYQQTPGQGLQFLFEYFSETQRNKGNFPGRFSGRQFSNSRSEMNVSTLELGDSALYLCASSLAGPGEGEQFFGPGTRLTVL.

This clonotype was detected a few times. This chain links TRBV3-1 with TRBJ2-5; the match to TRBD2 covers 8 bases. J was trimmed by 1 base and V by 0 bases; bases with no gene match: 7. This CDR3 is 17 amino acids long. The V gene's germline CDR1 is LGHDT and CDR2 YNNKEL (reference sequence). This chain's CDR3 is CASSQDRPSGPQETQYF. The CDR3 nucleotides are TGTGCCAGCAGCCAAGATCGGCCTAGCGGGCCCCAAGAGACCCAGTACTTC.

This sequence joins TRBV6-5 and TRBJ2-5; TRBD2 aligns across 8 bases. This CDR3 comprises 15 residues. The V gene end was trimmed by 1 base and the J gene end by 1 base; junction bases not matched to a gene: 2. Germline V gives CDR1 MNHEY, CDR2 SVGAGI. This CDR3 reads CASSYWSGGQETQYF. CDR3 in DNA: TGTGCCAGCAGTTACTGGAGCGGGGGCCAAGAGACCCAGTACTTC.

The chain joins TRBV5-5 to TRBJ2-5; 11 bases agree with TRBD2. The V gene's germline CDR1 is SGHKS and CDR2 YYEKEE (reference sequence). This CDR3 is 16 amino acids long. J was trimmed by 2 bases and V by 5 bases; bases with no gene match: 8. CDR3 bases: TGTGCCAGCAGTCCCACTAGCGGGGGTCCGCAAGAGACCCAGTACTTC. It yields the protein CASSPTSGGPQETQYF.

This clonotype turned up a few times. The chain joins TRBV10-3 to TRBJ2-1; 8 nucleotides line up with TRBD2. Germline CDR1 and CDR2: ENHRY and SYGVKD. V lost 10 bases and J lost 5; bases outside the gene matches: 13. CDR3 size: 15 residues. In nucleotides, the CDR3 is TGTGCCACTTCCCCGCCCGGGACTAGTAACAATGAGCAGTTCTTC. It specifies CATSPPGTSNNEQFF.

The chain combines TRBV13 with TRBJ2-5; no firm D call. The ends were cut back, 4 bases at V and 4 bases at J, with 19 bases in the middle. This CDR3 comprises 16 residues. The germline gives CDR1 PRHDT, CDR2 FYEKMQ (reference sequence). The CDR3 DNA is TGTGCCAGCAGCTCTTTCTTGACACGACCGGCAGAGACCCAGTACTTC. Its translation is CASSSFLTRPAETQYF.

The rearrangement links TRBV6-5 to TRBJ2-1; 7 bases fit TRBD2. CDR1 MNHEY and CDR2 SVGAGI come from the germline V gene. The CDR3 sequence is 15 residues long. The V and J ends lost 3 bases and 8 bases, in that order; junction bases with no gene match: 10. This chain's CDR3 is CASSYKRGTFYEQFF. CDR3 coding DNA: TGTGCCAGCAGTTATAAGCGGGGTACCTTTTATGAGCAGTTCTTC.

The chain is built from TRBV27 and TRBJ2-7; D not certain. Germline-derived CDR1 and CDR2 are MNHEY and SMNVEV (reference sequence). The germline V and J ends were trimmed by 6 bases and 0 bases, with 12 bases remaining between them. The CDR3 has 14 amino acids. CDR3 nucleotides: TGTGCCAGCAGGCTGACTGGCGGCTCCTACGAGCAGTACTTC. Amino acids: CASRLTGGSYEQYF.

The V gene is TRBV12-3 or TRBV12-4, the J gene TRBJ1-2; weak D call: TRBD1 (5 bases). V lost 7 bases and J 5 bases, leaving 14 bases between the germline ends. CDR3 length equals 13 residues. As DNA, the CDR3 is TGTGCCAGCACCCTCGGGACCGCATATGGCTACACCTTC. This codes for CASTLGTAYGYTF.

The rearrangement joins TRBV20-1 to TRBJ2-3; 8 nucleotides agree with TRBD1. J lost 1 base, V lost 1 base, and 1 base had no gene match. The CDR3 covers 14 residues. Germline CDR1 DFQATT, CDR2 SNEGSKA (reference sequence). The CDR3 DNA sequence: TGCAGTGCTAGAGTGGACAGGGGCACAGATACGCAGTATTTT. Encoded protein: CSARVDRGTDTQYF.